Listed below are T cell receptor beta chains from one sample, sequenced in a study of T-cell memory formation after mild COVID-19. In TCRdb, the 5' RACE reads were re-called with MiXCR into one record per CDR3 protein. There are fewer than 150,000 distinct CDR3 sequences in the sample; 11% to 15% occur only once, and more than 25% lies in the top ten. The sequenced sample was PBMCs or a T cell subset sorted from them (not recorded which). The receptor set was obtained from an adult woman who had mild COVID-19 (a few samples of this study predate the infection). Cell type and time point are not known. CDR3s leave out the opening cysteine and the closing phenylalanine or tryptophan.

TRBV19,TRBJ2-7,ASSIGLTGEQY
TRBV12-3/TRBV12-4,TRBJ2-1,ASSSSGEPYNEQF
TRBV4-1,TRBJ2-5,ASSQASGLRETQY
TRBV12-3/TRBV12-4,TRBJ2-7,ASSLVWGWAGAYNSYEQY
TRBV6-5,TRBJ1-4,ASSPTGGHEKLF
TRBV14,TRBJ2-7,ASSQGVGPRHEQY
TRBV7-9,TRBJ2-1,ASSLVLGLDEQF
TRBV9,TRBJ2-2,ASSPLLDPGGTGELF
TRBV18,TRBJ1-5,ASSHQSGEGQPQH
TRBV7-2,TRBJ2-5,ASSPQGGETQY
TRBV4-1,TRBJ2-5,ASSQGERLQETQY
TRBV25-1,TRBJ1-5,ASSVGDPQMPQH
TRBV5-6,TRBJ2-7,ASSLAREQY
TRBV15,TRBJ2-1,ATSRGEGGEAYNEQF
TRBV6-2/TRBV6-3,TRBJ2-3,ASSFTRTLGPPARDTQY
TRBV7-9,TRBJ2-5,ASTDGGLAGGLQETQY
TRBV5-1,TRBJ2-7,ASSQWTGHAYEQY
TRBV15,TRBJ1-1,ATSRPDGLGTEAF
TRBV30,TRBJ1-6,AFDFGTLNSPLH
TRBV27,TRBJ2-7,ASSLSRGHLYEQY
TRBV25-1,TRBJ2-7,ASSDPGPYSYEQY
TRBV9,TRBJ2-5,ASSLDRDILETQY
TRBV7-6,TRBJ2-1,ASSLALEAGLAGYNEQF
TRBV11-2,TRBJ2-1,ASSTGTGRVNEQF
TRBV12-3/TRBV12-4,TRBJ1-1,ASTHVIETIAF
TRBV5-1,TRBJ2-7,ASSLSVAYEQY
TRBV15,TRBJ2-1,ATSRGQDPREEQF
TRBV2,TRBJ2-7,ASSDGRGSNGDEQY